These 16 T cell receptor beta chains share one sample of origin, sequenced in a study of cytomegalovirus exposure and HLA in healthy donors. PCR used 60 Vbeta primers and 13 Jbeta primers. The repertoire was sequenced with immunoSEQ multiplex PCR; TCRdb's copy has only in-frame clones and lacks some. The table lists about 170,000 clones, approximately 79% of them singletons, with under 8% in the top ten. The sample comprised PBMCs. The origin of the receptors is a man aged 35-49 years in good health and CMV-seropositive.

The gene calls are TRBV27 and TRBJ2-2; 7 bases agree with TRBD2. This CDR3 is built from 15 residues. V trimming: 5 bases; J trimming: 1 base; junction bases outside the gene matches: 4. Germline V gene lookup returns CDR1 MNHEY and CDR2 SMNVEV (reference sequence). The DNA of the CDR3 is TGTGCCAGCAGTAAACTAGCGTTGAACACCGGGGAGCTGTTTTTT. It encodes CASSKLALNTGELFF.

This clone was found a few times. The chain couples TRBV7-2 to TRBJ1-1; D not resolved. The CDR3 contains 14 residues. CDR1 SGHTA and CDR2 FQGNSA come from the germline V gene. V was shortened by 1 base and J by 4 bases, with 10 bases between the two germline ends. The CDR3 region is CASSLVAGSTEAFF. DNA for the CDR3: TGTGCCAGCAGCTTAGTGGCGGGCTCCACTGAAGCTTTCTTT.

About this clone itself: The junction differs from germline at one of its ends, possibly a read error. The V call is TRBV7-7, the J call TRBJ2-2; 11 bases are shared with TRBD2. Germline V gene sequence: CDR1 SSHAT, CDR2 FNYEAQ (reference sequence). CDR3 size: 17 residues. As DNA, the CDR3 is TGTGCTAGCAGCCCAGGGGGGGGACTAGCGGTCGGCGGGGAGCTGTTTTTT. Amino acids: CASSPGGGLAVGGELFF. Full variable domain (outside the CDR3, taken from reference TRBV7-7 and TRBJ2-2): GAGVSQSPRYKVTKRGQDVTLRCDPISSHATLYWYQQALGQGPEFLTYFNYEAQPDKSGLPSDRFSAERPEGSISTLTIQRTEQRDSAMYRCASSPGGGLAVGGELFFGEGSRLTVL.

This clone was counted only a few times. V usage is TRBV5-4 and J usage is TRBJ2-1, with 7 nucleotides matching TRBD1. The CDR3 spans 14 residues. The germline V gene encodes CDR1 SGHNT and CDR2 YYREEE (reference sequence). V shed 0 bases, J shed 8 bases, and the junction held 5 bases outside the gene matches. In DNA, the CDR3 is TGTGCCAGCAGCTTGGGAGGGGGCGCGGATGAGCAGTTCTTC. This codes for CASSLGGGADEQFF.

The chain combines TRBV5-1 with TRBJ2-2; 7 nucleotides match TRBD1. The CDR3 loop spans 15 amino acids. The V gene's germline CDR1 is SGHRS and CDR2 YFSETQ. With 4 bases clipped from V and 0 bases from J, the junction kept 3 bases outside the gene matches. The CDR3 DNA sequence: TGCGCCAGCAGCCCGGGACAGACGAACACCGGGGAGCTGTTTTTT. It yields the protein CASSPGQTNTGELFF.

The rearrangement joins TRBV5-4 to TRBJ2-1, with TRBD2 identical over 8 bases. Germline CDR1 reads SGHNT; CDR2 reads YYREEE (reference sequence). The CDR3 sequence is 16 residues long. The J segment lost 1 base and the V segment lost 1 base, leaving 4 bases of the junction unmatched. The CDR3 loop is CASSLKERESYNEQFF. CDR3 sequence (DNA): TGTGCCAGCAGCTTGAAGGAGCGGGAGTCCTACAATGAGCAGTTCTTC. The entire variable domain, with the rest obtained from reference TRBV5-4 and TRBJ2-1, is as follows: ETGVTQSPTHLIKTRGQQVTLRCSSQSGHNTVSWYQQALGQGPQFIFQYYREEENGRGNFPPRFSGLQFPNYSSELNVNALELDDSALYLCASSLKERESYNEQFFGPGTRLTVL.

This chain uses TRBV5-1 with TRBJ1-1; D not resolved. This CDR3 contains 13 residues. V was cut by 2 bases and J by 1 base, with 6 bases left in between. Per germline, CDR1 SGHRS and CDR2 YFSETQ. The CDR3, as DNA: TGCGCCAGCAGCTTTGAGTCGAACACTGAAGCTTTCTTT. Its protein is CASSFESNTEAFF.

CDR3 in amino acids: CASSLGSRQGDNEQYF. The CDR3 nucleotides are TGCGCCAGCAGCCTCGGTTCACGGCAGGGGGACAACGAGCAGTACTTC. J is TRBJ2-7 and V is TRBV4-1, with 7 bases aligning to TRBD1. Germline V CDR1 and CDR2: MGHRA, YSYEKL. V dropped 4 bases and J dropped 5; count of bases not matched to a gene: 14. The CDR3 runs 16 residues.

V usage is TRBV12-1 and J usage is TRBJ2-1; the table's D call of TRBD2 was not tested on the DNA. TRBV12-1 is classified as a pseudogene. This CDR3 spans 12 amino acids. The CDR3 nucleotides are TGTGCCAGCAGCCCTCGGCGGGACCTGCGGTTCTTC. Protein: CASSPRRDLRFF.

This clone showed up just once. The chain has TRBV9 and TRBJ1-1; 7 nucleotides line up with TRBD1. After removal of 7 bases from V and 1 base from J, the junction contained 7 bases not matched to a gene. CDR1 is SGDLS and CDR2 is YYNGEE in the germline V gene. There are 14 residues in the CDR3. This chain's CDR3 is CASGRGQPNTEAFF. Here the CDR3 DNA reads TGTGCCAGCGGTAGGGGACAGCCGAACACTGAAGCTTTCTTT.

Turning to this clone: Other DNA sequences in the same sample also yield this CDR3. The genes are TRBV18 and TRBJ2-5; tentative D call: TRBD2 (6 bases). V shed 3 bases and J shed 4 bases, with 9 bases lying between them. The CDR3 spans 13 residues. CDR1 and CDR2 from the germline V gene are KGHSH and LQKENI. CDR3 DNA: TGTGCCAGCTCACCGAATAGCGGAGAGACCCAGTACTTC. Residues: CASSPNSGETQYF. Complete variable domain (other parts from reference TRBV18 and TRBJ2-5): NAGVMQNPRHLVRRRGQEARLRCSPMKGHSHVYWYRQLPEEGLKFMVYLQKENIIDESGMPKERFSAEFPKEGPSILRIQQVVRGDSAAYFCASSPNSGETQYFGPGTRLLVL.

The chain is built from TRBV28 and TRBJ1-1; D gene uncertain. V was shortened by 6 bases and J by 1 base, with 12 bases between the two germline ends. The length of the CDR3 is 14 residues. The V gene's germline CDR1 is MDHEN and CDR2 SYDVKM. DNA for the CDR3: TGTGCCAGCAGCACACCTTGGTCGAACACTGAAGCTTTCTTT. Translation gives CASSTPWSNTEAFF. The whole variable domain, filled in from reference TRBV28 and TRBJ1-1, reads DVKVTQSSRYLVKRTGEKVFLECVQDMDHENMFWYRQDPGLGLRLIYFSYDVKMKEKGDIPEGYSVSREKKERFSLILESASTNQTSMYLCASSTPWSNTEAFFGQGTRLTVV.

J is TRBJ2-4 and V is TRBV18; possible D gene TRBD2, 6 bases. The CDR3 is 15 residues long. Germline assignment: CDR1 KGHSH and CDR2 LQKENI. Trimming stripped 1 base from V and 4 bases from J, with 11 bases between. CDR3 amino acids: CASSPQDGGKNIQYF. In DNA form, the CDR3 reads TGTGCCAGCTCACCACAGGACGGGGGAAAAAACATTCAGTACTTC. Full variable domain (outside the CDR3, taken from reference TRBV18 and TRBJ2-4): NAGVMQNPRHLVRRRGQEARLRCSPMKGHSHVYWYRQLPEEGLKFMVYLQKENIIDESGMPKERFSAEFPKEGPSILRIQQVVRGDSAAYFCASSPQDGGKNIQYFGAGTRLSVL.

This chain connects TRBV15 to TRBJ2-5, with TRBD2 matching over 10 bases. CDR1 is LNHNV, CDR2 YYDKDF, per germline (reference sequence). This CDR3 contains 16 residues. The V and J ends lost 5 bases and 9 bases, in that order; junction bases with no gene match: 15. CDR3 amino acids: CATSGAGGRFGVAQYF. For the CDR3, the DNA is TGTGCCACCAGCGGAGCGGGAGGGCGATTCGGGGTGGCCCAGTACTTC.

The V and J genes are TRBV2 and TRBJ2-1, with 7 positions matching TRBD1. The CDR3 runs to 15 residues. V lost 1 base, J lost 4 bases, and 4 bases stayed unmatched. Germline assignment: CDR1 SNHLY and CDR2 FYNNEI. CDR3 sequence (DNA): TGTGCCAGCAGTGAAGGACAGGGTGTTTACAATGAGCAGTTCTTC. This sequence encodes CASSEGQGVYNEQFF.

The chain has TRBV2 and TRBJ2-7, with 7 bases identical to TRBD2. The CDR3 is 15 residues long. The ends lost 4 bases at V and 5 bases at J; junction bases unmatched: 11. The germline V gene has CDR1 SNHLY and CDR2 FYNNEI. Here the CDR3 reads CASSGPRTSYNEQYF. The CDR3 DNA follows: TGTGCCAGCAGTGGCCCTCGGACTAGTTATAACGAGCAGTACTTC.